The T cell receptor beta chain described here comes from a study of Ad26.COV2.S vaccination and SARS-CoV-2 variants. General study findings and limits: Vaccine recipients had higher spike-specific TCR breadth than placebo recipients.

Treatment described: some 20 received Ad26.COV2.S at low or high dose, single or two shots; roughly 5 received placebo; per-sample allocation not given. On day 63 after the first injection, vaccine and placebo recipients gave samples. Libraries were prepared by immunoSEQ multiplex PCR; TCRdb keeps only in-frame clonotypes and omits some of them. The data contain about 350,000 clones, about 87% of them singletons. CDR1 is SGHRS and CDR2 is YFSETQ in the germline V gene. V was pared by 4 bases and J by 2 bases, with 3 bases of the junction left unmatched. The CDR3 length is 15 residues. The count of this clone is one. The antigen remains unidentified.

The specimen was peripheral blood, collected in a trial of Ad26.COV2.S vaccine versus placebo. V is TRBV5-1 and J is TRBJ2-5; TRBD2 agrees at 12 bases. This TCR came from a person between 18 and 65 years old who received the Ad26.COV2.S COVID-19 vaccine or a placebo. The CDR3 DNA reads TGCGCCAGCAGCCTGACTAGCGGGAGTCAAGAGACCCAGTACTTC. The encoded protein is CASSLTSGSQETQYF.